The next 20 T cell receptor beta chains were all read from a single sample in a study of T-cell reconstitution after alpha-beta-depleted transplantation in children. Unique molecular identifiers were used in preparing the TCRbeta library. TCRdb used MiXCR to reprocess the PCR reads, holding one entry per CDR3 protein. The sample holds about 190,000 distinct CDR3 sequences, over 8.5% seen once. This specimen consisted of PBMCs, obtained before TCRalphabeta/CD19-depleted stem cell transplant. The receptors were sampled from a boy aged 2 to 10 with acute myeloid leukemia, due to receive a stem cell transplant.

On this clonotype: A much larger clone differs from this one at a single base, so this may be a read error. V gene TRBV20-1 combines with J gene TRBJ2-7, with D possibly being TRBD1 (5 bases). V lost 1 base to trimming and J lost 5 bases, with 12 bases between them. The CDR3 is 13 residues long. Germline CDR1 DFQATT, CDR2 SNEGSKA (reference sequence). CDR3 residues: CSARGPDTDEQYF. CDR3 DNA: TGCAGTGCTAGAGGACCGGACACGGACGAGCAGTACTTC.

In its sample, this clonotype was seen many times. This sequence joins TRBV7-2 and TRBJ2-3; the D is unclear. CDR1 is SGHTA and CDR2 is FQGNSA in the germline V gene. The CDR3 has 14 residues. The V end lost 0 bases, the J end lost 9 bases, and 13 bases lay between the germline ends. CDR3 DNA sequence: TGTGCCAGCAGCTTAGCGCTGATTGACGGCACGCAGTATTTT. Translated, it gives CASSLALIDGTQYF.

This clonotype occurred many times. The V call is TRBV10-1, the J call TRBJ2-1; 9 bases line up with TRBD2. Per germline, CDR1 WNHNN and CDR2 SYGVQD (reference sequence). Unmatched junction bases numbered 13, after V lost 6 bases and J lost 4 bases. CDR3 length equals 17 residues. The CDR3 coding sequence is TGCGCCAGCAGCGCGAGCCAAGTAGCGGGAGTTTACAATGAGCAGTTCTTC. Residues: CASSASQVAGVYNEQFF.

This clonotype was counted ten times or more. For the CDR3, the DNA is TGTGCCAGCAGTTTAGGTGGGAACGAGCAGTACGTC. It encodes CASSLGGNEQYV. The V and J genes are TRBV12-3 or TRBV12-4 and TRBJ2-7; D call uncertain. The CDR3 length is 12 residues. Trimming shortened V by 1 base and J by 5 bases, and 6 bases separated the two germline ends.

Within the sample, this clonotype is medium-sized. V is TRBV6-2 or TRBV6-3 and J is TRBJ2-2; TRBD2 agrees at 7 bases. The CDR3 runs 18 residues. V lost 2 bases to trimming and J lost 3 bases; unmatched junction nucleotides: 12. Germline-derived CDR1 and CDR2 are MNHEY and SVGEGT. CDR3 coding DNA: TGTGCCAGCAGTTACCACGGGACTACCGATTACTACACCGGGGAGCTGTTTTTT. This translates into CASSYHGTTDYYTGELFF.

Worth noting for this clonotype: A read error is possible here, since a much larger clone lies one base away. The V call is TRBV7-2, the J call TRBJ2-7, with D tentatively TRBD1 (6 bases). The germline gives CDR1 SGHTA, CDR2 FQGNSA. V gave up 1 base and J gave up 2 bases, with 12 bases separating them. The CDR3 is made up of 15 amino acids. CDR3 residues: CASSLVRTATYEQYF. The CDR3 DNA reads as TGTGCCAGCAGCTTAGTGCGGACAGCCACCTACGAGCAGTACTTC.

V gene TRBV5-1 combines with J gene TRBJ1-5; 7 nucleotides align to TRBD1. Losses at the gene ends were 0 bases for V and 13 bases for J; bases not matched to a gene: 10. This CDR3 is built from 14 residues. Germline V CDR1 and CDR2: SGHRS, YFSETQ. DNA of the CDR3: TGCGCCAGCAGCTTGGGACAGGGCAATCAGCTTCAGCATTTT. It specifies CASSLGQGNQLQHF.

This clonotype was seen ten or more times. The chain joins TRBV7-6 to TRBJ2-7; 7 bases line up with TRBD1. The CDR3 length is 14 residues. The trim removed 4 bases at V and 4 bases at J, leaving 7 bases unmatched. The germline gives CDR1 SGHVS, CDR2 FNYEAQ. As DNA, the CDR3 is TGTGCCAGCAGCTCTAACAGGGGCGGGTACGAGCAGTACTTC. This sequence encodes CASSSNRGGYEQYF.

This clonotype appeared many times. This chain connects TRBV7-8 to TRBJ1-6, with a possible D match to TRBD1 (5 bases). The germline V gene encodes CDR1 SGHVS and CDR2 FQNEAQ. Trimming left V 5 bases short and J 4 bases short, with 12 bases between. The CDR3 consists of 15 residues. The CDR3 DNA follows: TGTGCCAGCAGCCTGGGGGTCGCTTATAATTCACCCCTCCACTTT. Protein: CASSLGVAYNSPLHF.

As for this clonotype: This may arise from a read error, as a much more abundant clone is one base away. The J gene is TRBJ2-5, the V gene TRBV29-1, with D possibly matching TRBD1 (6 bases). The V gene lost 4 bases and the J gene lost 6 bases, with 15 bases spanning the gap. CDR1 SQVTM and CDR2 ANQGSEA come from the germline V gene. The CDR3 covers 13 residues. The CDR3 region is CSVVGTPEKTQYF. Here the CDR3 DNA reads TGCAGCGTTGTAGGGACACCTGAAAAGACCCAGTACTTC. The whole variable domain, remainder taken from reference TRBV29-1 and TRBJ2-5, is SAVISQKPSRDICQRGTSLTIQCQVDSQVTMMFWYRQQPGQSLTLIATANQGSEATYESGFVIDKFPISRPNLTFSTLTVSNMSPEDSSIYLCSVVGTPEKTQYFGPGTRLLVL.

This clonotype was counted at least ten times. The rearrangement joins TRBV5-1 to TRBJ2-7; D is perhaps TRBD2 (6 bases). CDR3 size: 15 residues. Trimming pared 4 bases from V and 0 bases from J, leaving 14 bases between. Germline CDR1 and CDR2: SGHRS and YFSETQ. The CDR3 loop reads CASSPVVGSSYEQYF. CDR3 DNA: TGCGCCAGCAGCCCGGTGGTCGGGAGCTCCTACGAGCAGTACTTC.

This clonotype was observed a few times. The CDR3 spells CASRFLNGEQYF. CDR3 DNA: TGTGCCAGTAGATTTTTAAACGGCGAGCAGTACTTC. The chain uses TRBV19 and TRBJ2-7; D remains unclear. Germline CDR1 reads LNHDA; CDR2 reads SQIVND (reference sequence). V was clipped by 6 bases and J by 6 bases, with 12 bases between them. The CDR3 has 12 amino acids. Supplemented by reference TRBV19 and TRBJ2-7, the full variable domain reads DGGITQSPKYLFRKEGQNVTLSCEQNLNHDAMYWYRQDPGQGLRLIYYSQIVNDFQKGDIAEGYSVSREKKESFPLTVTSAQKNPTAFYLCASRFLNGEQYFGPGTRLTVT.

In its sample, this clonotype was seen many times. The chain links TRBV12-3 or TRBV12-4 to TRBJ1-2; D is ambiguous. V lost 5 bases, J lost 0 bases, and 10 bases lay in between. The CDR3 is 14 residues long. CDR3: CASSLELANYGYTF. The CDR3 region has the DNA TGTGCCAGCAGTCTTGAGTTAGCTAACTATGGCTACACCTTC.

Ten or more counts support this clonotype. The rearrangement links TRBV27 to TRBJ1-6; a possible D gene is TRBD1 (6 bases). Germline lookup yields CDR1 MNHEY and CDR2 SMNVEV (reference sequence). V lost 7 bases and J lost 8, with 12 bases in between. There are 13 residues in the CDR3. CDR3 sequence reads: CASTRNRDSPLHF. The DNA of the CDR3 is TGTGCCAGCACCCGAAACAGGGATTCACCCCTCCACTTT.

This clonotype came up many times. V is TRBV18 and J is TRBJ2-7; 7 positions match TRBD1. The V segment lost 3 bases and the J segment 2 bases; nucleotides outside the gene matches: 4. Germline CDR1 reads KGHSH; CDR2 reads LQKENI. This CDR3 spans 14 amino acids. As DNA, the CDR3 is TGTGCCAGCTCACCTCCGACAGGGCCCTACGAGCAGTACTTC. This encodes CASSPPTGPYEQYF. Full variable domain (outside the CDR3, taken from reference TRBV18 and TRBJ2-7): NAGVMQNPRHLVRRRGQEARLRCSPMKGHSHVYWYRQLPEEGLKFMVYLQKENIIDESGMPKERFSAEFPKEGPSILRIQQVVRGDSAAYFCASSPPTGPYEQYFGPGTRLTVT.

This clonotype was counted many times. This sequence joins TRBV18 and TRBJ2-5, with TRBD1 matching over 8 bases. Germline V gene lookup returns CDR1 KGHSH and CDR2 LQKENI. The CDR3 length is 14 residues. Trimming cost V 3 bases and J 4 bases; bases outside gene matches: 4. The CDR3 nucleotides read TGTGCCAGCTCACCGACAGGGGCTGGAGAGACCCAGTACTTC. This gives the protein CASSPTGAGETQYF. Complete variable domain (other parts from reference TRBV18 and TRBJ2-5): NAGVMQNPRHLVRRRGQEARLRCSPMKGHSHVYWYRQLPEEGLKFMVYLQKENIIDESGMPKERFSAEFPKEGPSILRIQQVVRGDSAAYFCASSPTGAGETQYFGPGTRLLVL.

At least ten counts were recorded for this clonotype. The CDR3 region is CSARPGTSRSHTGELFF. CDR3 nucleotides: TGCAGTGCTAGACCTGGGACTAGCCGGAGTCACACCGGGGAGCTGTTTTTT. The V gene is TRBV20-1, the J gene TRBJ2-2; TRBD2 agrees at 9 bases. The germline gives CDR1 DFQATT, CDR2 SNEGSKA (reference sequence). The ends lost 2 bases at V and 3 bases at J; junction bases unmatched: 10. The CDR3 has 17 amino acids.

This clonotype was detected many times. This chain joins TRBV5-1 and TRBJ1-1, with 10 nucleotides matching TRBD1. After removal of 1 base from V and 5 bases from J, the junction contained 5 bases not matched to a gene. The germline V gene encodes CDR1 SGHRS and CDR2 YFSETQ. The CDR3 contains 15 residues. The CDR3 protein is CASSLRQGAGTEAFF. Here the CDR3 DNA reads TGCGCCAGCAGCTTGCGACAGGGGGCCGGAACTGAAGCTTTCTTT.

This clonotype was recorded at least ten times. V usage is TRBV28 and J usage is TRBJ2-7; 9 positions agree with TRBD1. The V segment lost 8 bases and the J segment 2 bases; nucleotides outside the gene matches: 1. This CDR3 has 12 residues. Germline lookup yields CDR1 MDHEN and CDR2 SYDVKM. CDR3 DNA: TGTGCCAGCGGGACAGGGACCTACGAGCAGTACTTC. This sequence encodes CASGTGTYEQYF.

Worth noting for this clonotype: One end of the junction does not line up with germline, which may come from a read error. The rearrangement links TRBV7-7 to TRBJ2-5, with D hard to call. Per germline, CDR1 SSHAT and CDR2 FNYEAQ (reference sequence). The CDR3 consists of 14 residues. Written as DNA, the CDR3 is TGTGCTAGCAGCTCTAAAAAGGAGCAAGAGACCCAGTACTTC. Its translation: CASSSKKEQETQYF.